The T cell receptor beta chain described here comes from a study of control samples from healthy donors and cancer patients. Method: immunoSEQ multiplex PCR; TCRdb's copy keeps in-frame clones and lacks some. This sample has 100,000 to 150,000 clones; 85% to 95% occur once, and the top ten carry around 0.6%. The sequencing input was PBMCs. The clonotype originates from an elderly man with head and neck cancer.

The CDR3 sequence is CASSSTGGGNSPLHF. CDR3 bases: TGCGCCAGCAGCTCCACCGGGGGTGGAAATTCACCCCTCCACTTT. The chain is built from TRBV5-1 and TRBJ1-6; a weak D match, TRBD1 (5 bases). CDR3 length: 15 amino acids. The V end was cut by 3 bases, the J end by 7 bases, with 14 bases between. Germline assignment: CDR1 SGHRS and CDR2 YFSETQ. Combining the CDR3 with reference TRBV5-1 and TRBJ1-6 gives the whole variable domain KAGVTQTPRYLIKTRGQQVTLSCSPISGHRSVSWYQQTPGQGLQFLFEYFSETQRNKGNFPGRFSGRQFSNSRSEMNVSTLELGDSALYLCASSSTGGGNSPLHFGNGTRLTVT.